Reported below is one TCR beta chain. It was autoimmune disease history or systemic immunosuppression that excluded patients. This specimen belongs to a study of OX40 agonist ivuxolimab in advanced cancers. Repertoires were generated with immunoSEQ multiplex PCR, while TCRdb's copy carries only in-frame clones and drops some. There are more than 20,000 clones in the sample; over 60% occur only once, and 15% to 20% lies in the top ten. V shed 3 bases and J shed 10 bases, with 10 bases lying between them. The CDR3 loop spans 12 amino acids. Germline V gene data show CDR1 as LGHNA and CDR2 as YSLEER. This clonotype was sampled from an adult with an advanced solid tumor such as melanoma, head and neck, liver or kidney cancer. This sequence joins TRBV4-3 and TRBJ2-1; D remains ambiguous. The sequenced sample was CD4+ or CD8+ T cells sorted from blood, obtained in a trial of the OX40 agonist ivuxolimab. CDR3 nucleotide sequence: TGCGCCAGCAGCCACCGTGGAGAGGAGCAGTTCTTC. Its translation is CASSHRGEEQFF.